This T cell receptor beta chain was recovered during a study of T cell responses to AZD1222 COVID-19 vaccine (dated by TCRdb to the early 2020s). Describing the broader study: AZD1222 recipients with second doses at about 4 weeks or about 12 weeks were pooled, because spike-specific TCR depth and breadth did not differ between schedules. TCR sequencing was performed for approximately 240 trial participants, of whom about 200 were given two doses of AZD1222 and around 25 were given two doses of MenACWY control vaccine. Trial participants were enrolled into age subgroups of 18-55, 56-69 and 70-plus years, which contained 148, 28 and 57 TCR-sequenced participants, respectively.

What the study reported, not specific to this receptor: Most participants were white British and females outnumbered males, and the authors suggested that clonal diversity may have been underestimated. In the small 56-69-year group, the increase in depth fell short of significance, most likely because of low power. No day 14 peak-response samples were available, so repertoires were characterized only after the peak T cell response. Only six or seven AZD1222 recipients were SARS-CoV-2 seropositive at baseline, limiting conclusions about previously exposed vaccinees. CD4 TCRs associated with the vaccine covered the entire spike protein, and the dominant responses were in regions 160-218 and 743-854. Epitopes outside the regions mutated in the B.1.351 and B.1.1.7 variants were reportedly recognized by nearly half of the unique spike-specific TCRs. After two AZD1222 doses, spike-specific TCR breadth and depth were significantly higher than at day 0 and than in MenACWY recipients.

The CDR3 regions of human TCRbeta chains were subjected to immunosequencing. Under the source paper's analysis protocol: TCRs in the repertoires were compared against a reference library of SARS-CoV-2-specific TCRs that had been generated with the MIRA antigen-specificity platform. Breadth was defined as the fraction of unique TCRs that were SARS-CoV-2-associated. Depth was defined as the fraction of total T cells that were SARS-CoV-2-associated. Using the MIRA data, each spike-specific TCR was assigned both to the spike region to which the TCR was reactive and to a CD4 or CD8 class. Log10-transformed breadth and depth values were compared by one-way ANOVA with Sidak's multiple comparisons tests. TCRdb obtained this table from immuneACCESS and retained in-frame rearrangements with V and J assigned. These tables miss some clones; where compared with another copy, unresolved V genes account for less than half of the shortfall, and the remainder is unexplained. V, J and clone size derive from that table, while D and trimming were established from the DNA sequence. The sample data list some 140,000 clones, and about 87% of these were observed just once. The top ten hold less than 3.5% of the sample.

The CDR3 sequence holds 13 residues, the cysteine and phenylalanine included. Only the CDR3 DNA is retained, 39 bases long and in frame from the first base. The V end gives up 11 bases and the J end 5 bases, leaving 12 bases in the junction not matched to a gene. CDR1 and CDR2 are drawn from the germline V gene (reference sequence): SEHNR, FQNEAQ. According to the study, the label for this sample's time point signals: baseline before first vaccination. Samples from vaccinated people were obtained from the UK trials COV001 and COV002, which included a single-blind randomized controlled phase 2/3 trial of AZD1222 (ChAdOx1 nCoV-19) in healthy adults. For TCRbeta chain sequencing, PBMC samples from trial participants were taken at day 0 and at day 28 after the second dose. Notes on this clone: This receptor's antigen is unknown. One base away there is no much larger clone; base qualities are not given.

Sequencing was performed on peripheral blood, taken on day 0 of AZD1222 vaccination. The receptor was isolated from an adult in good health. This receptor chain uses TRBV7-9 and TRBJ2-7, with 7 central nucleotides matching TRBD1. The sequenced DNA: TGTGCCTCCACCCCGACAGGGCTCAACGAGCAGTACTTC. This translates into CASTPTGLNEQYF.